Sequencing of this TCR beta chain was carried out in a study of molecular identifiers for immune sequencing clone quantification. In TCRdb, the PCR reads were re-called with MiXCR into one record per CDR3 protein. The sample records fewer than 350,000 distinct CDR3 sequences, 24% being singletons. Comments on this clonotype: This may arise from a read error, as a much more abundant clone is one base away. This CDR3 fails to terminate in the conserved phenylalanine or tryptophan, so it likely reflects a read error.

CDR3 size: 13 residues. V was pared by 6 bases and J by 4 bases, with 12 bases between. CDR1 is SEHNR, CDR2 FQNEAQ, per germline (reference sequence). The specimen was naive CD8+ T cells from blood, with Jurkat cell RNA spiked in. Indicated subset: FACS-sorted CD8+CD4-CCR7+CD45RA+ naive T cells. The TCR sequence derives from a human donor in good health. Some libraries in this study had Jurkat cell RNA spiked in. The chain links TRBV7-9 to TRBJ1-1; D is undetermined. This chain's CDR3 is CASSYTLGTEAFL. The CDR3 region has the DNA TGTGCCAGCAGTTACACTCTGGGCACTGAAGCTTTCTTG.